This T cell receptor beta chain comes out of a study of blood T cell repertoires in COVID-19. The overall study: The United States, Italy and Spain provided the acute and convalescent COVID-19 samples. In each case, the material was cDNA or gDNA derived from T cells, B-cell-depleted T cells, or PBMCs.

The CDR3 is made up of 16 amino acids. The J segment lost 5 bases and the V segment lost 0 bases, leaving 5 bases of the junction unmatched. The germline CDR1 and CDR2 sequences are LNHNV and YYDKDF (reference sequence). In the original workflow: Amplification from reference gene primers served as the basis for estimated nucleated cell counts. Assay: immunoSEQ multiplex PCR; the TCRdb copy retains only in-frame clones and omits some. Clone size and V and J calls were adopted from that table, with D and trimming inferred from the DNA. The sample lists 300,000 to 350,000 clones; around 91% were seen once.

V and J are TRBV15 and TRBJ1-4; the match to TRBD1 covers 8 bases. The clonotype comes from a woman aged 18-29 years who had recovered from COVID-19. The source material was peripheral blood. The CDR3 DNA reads TGTGCCACCAGCAGAGAAGGACAGGGTCGGAATGAAAAACTGTTTTTT. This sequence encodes CATSREGQGRNEKLFF.